This entry lists 14 T cell receptor beta chains sequenced from one sample in a study of cytomegalovirus exposure and HLA in healthy donors. Primers included in the PCR were 60 Vbeta and 13 Jbeta primers. Sequencing used immunoSEQ multiplex PCR; TCRdb keeps in-frame clones, though not all of them. The sample lists tens of thousands of clones; around 52% were seen once. The source material was PBMCs. Every receptor here comes from a human donor in good health.

This clone was seen a few times. The chain carries TRBV14 and TRBJ1-2; D is uncertain. From germline, CDR1 is SGHDN and CDR2 FVKESK. The CDR3 consists of 15 residues. The ends were cut back, 4 bases at V and 6 bases at J, with 18 bases in the middle. As DNA, the CDR3 is TGTGCCAGCAGCCCTTTAGCCTTTCCCTGGAATGGCTACACCTTC. Protein: CASSPLAFPWNGYTF.

The chain uses TRBV10-3 and TRBJ2-1; 8 bases are a match to TRBD2. V lost 3 bases to trimming and J lost 8 bases; unmatched junction nucleotides: 6. The CDR3 contains 14 residues. Germline V gene data show CDR1 as ENHRY and CDR2 as SYGVKD. CDR3 coding DNA: TGTGCCATCAGTGATGCGGGGGGTGTAGATGAGCAGTTCTTC. It codes for CAISDAGGVDEQFF.

This chain links TRBV7-8 with TRBJ2-1, with TRBD1 matching over 8 bases. V was pared by 0 bases and J by 8 bases, with 12 bases of the junction left unmatched. The CDR3 has 17 residues. Germline V gene data show CDR1 as SGHVS and CDR2 as FQNEAQ. The CDR3 DNA is TGTGCCAGCAGCTTAGCGGGGGACAGGCGAAGCGCGGATGAGCAGTTCTTC. Translating gives CASSLAGDRRSADEQFF.

The chain uses TRBV9 and TRBJ1-4; perhaps TRBD1 as D (6 bases). Per germline, CDR1 SGDLS and CDR2 YYNGEE. The CDR3 consists of 15 residues. The ends were cut back, 0 bases at V and 7 bases at J, with 13 bases in the middle. The CDR3 spells CASSVVGAGGEKLFF. The CDR3 nucleotides are TGTGCCAGCAGCGTAGTGGGGGCGGGCGGTGAAAAACTGTTTTTT.

V is TRBV7-2 and J is TRBJ2-2; 7 bases fit TRBD1. The CDR3 sequence is 16 residues long. Germline CDR1 SGHTA, CDR2 FQGNSA. The junction had 5 bases not matched to a gene; V was cut back by 4 bases and J by 0 bases. This CDR3 reads CASSSDRVSNTGELFF. DNA for the CDR3: TGTGCCAGCAGCTCCGACAGGGTTTCGAACACCGGGGAGCTGTTTTTT.

The genes are TRBV5-1 and TRBJ2-7; 10 nucleotides match TRBD1. Germline V lookup: CDR1 SGHRS, CDR2 YFSETQ. V was pared by 6 bases and J by 4 bases, with 4 bases of the junction left unmatched. This CDR3 has 13 amino acids. CDR3: CASMRDRGYEQYF. The CDR3 nucleotides are TGCGCCAGCATGCGGGACAGGGGTTACGAGCAGTACTTC.

This clone showed up just a few times. The V gene is TRBV29-1, the J gene TRBJ1-4; tentative D call: TRBD1 (6 bases). This CDR3 contains 15 residues. Trimming stripped 7 bases from V and 8 bases from J, with 23 bases between. Germline V lookup: CDR1 SQVTM, CDR2 ANQGSEA. CDR3 amino acids: CSAAGGRVVGEKLFF. The DNA for the CDR3 is TGCAGCGCAGCGGGGGGCAGGGTGGTAGGAGAAAAACTGTTTTTT.

The V and J genes are TRBV7-8 and TRBJ1-5; TRBD1 agrees at 9 bases. Germline CDR1 is SGHVS and CDR2 is FQNEAQ. V shed 3 bases, J shed 0 bases, and the junction held 3 bases outside the gene matches. The CDR3 runs to 16 residues. CDR3 loop: CASSLGDRDSNQPQHF. The DNA for the CDR3 is TGTGCCAGCAGCTTGGGGGACAGGGATAGCAATCAGCCCCAGCATTTT.

This chain uses TRBV19 with TRBJ2-7, with D perhaps matching TRBD2 (5 bases). Between the trimmed V and J ends, which lost 6 bases and 1 base, there was a span of 16 bases. The CDR3 has 15 amino acids. Looked up from germline, CDR1 is LNHDA and CDR2 is SQIVND (reference sequence). Here the CDR3 reads CASSPPGVGSYEQYF. In DNA form, the CDR3 reads TGTGCCAGTAGCCCTCCCGGGGTCGGTTCCTACGAGCAGTACTTC.

The chain is built from TRBV2 and TRBJ2-2; 8 nucleotides match TRBD1. The CDR3 sequence is 16 residues long. V trimming: 8 bases; J trimming: 1 base; junction bases outside the gene matches: 9. Per germline, CDR1 SNHLY and CDR2 FYNNEI. Here the CDR3 reads CASYRGTGGNTGELFF. CDR3 nucleotide sequence: TGTGCCAGCTACCGAGGGACAGGAGGGAACACCGGGGAGCTGTTTTTT.

This chain joins TRBV6-1 and TRBJ2-5; 8 nucleotides line up with TRBD2. This CDR3 is built from 14 residues. Germline V gene lookup returns CDR1 MNHNS and CDR2 SASEGT. V trimming: 6 bases; J trimming: 3 bases; junction bases outside the gene matches: 6. In nucleotides, the CDR3 is TGTGCCAGCAGGGGGGGCGGGGGGAAAGAGACCCAGTACTTC. Translating gives CASRGGGGKETQYF.

V and J are TRBV7-9 and TRBJ1-2; D perhaps matches TRBD1 (6 bases). This CDR3 spans 15 amino acids. CDR1 and CDR2 (germline): SEHNR, FQNEAQ (reference sequence). V was cut by 1 base and J by 6 bases, with 15 bases left in between. This chain's CDR3 is CASSLVGGRGDGYTF. The CDR3 DNA sequence: TGTGCCAGCAGCTTAGTCGGGGGGCGCGGGGATGGCTACACCTTC.

V and J are TRBV9 and TRBJ2-7; TRBD2 might be the D (5 bases). Germline lookup yields CDR1 SGDLS and CDR2 YYNGEE. V was cut by 0 bases and J by 0 bases, with 7 bases left in between. This CDR3 is built from 14 residues. The CDR3: CASSVEGSSYEQYF. DNA for the CDR3: TGTGCCAGCAGCGTAGAAGGGAGCTCCTACGAGCAGTACTTC.

The rearrangement links TRBV19 to TRBJ2-5; 10 bases are shared with TRBD1. The CDR3 loop spans 14 amino acids. J was trimmed by 6 bases and V by 4 bases; bases with no gene match: 5. Germline lookup yields CDR1 LNHDA and CDR2 SQIVND (reference sequence). CDR3 amino acids: CASSTDRGLKTQYF. The DNA of the CDR3 is TGTGCCAGTAGTACCGACAGGGGGCTGAAGACCCAGTACTTC.